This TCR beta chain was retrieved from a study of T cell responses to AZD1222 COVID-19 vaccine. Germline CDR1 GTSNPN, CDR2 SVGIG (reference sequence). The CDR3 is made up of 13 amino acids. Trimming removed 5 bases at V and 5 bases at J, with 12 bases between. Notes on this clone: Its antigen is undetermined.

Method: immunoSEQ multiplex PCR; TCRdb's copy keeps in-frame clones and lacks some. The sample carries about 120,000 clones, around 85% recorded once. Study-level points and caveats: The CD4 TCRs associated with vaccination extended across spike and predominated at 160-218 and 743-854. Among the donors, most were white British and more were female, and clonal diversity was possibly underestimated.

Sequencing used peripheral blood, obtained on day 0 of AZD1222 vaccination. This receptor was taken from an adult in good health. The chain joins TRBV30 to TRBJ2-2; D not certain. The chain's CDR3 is CAWHRVGTGELFF. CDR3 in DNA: TGTGCCTGGCACCGGGTCGGTACCGGGGAGCTGTTTTTT.